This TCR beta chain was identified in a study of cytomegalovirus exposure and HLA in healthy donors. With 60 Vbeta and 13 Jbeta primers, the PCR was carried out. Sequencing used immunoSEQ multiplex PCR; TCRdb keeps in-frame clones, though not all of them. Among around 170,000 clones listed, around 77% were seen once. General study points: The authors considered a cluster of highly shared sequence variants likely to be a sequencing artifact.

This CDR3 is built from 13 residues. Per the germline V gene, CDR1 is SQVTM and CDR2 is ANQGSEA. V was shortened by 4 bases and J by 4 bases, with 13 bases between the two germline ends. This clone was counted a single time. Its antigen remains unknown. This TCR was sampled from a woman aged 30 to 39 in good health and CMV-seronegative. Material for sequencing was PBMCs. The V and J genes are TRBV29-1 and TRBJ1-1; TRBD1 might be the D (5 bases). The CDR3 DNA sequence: TGCAGCGTTGGGGGCGTCGTGGCCACTGAAGCTTTCTTT. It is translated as CSVGGVVATEAFF.